These 31 T cell receptor beta chains were all obtained from the same sample, sequenced in a study of T-cell reconstitution after alpha-beta-depleted transplantation in children. Preparation of the TCRbeta library was carried out with unique molecular identifiers. MiXCR, run by TCRdb on the PCR reads, gives a single entry per CDR3 protein. The sample shows 600,000 to 700,000 distinct CDR3 sequences, under 15% of them seen only once. The sequencing here drew on PBMCs, taken before TCRalphabeta/CD19-depleted stem cell transplant. The source of these receptors is a girl aged 2 to 9 with congenital amegakaryocytic thrombocytopenia, due to receive a stem cell transplant.

This clonotype was observed at least ten times. The chain recombines TRBV7-2 with TRBJ2-1; possibly TRBD1 or TRBD2 for D (5 bases each). V was trimmed by 4 bases and J by 12 bases, leaving 19 bases between them. CDR1 is SGHTA and CDR2 is FQGNSA in the germline V gene. The CDR3 contains 14 residues. DNA for the CDR3: TGTGCCAGCAGCTCCATGGGACCCCGACGAGGGCAGTTCTTC. Amino acids: CASSSMGPRRGQFF.

This clonotype was counted many times. J is TRBJ2-7 and V is TRBV10-2, with 11 bases fitting TRBD2. The CDR3 has 15 amino acids. Germline V gene lookup returns CDR1 WSHSY and CDR2 SAAADI. The junction had 7 bases not matched to a gene; V was cut back by 5 bases and J by 4 bases. CDR3 in amino acids: CASSLAGGGSYEQYF. The CDR3 DNA sequence: TGCGCCAGCAGTCTAGCGGGAGGTGGGTCTTACGAGCAGTACTTC.

This clonotype has at least ten counts. J is TRBJ1-1 and V is TRBV5-1; maybe TRBD1 (5 bases). CDR1 and CDR2 (germline): SGHRS, YFSETQ. V was cut by 4 bases and J by 1 base, with 11 bases left in between. The CDR3 covers 14 residues. CDR3 coding DNA: TGCGCCAGCAGCGCAGGGACCACGAACACTGAAGCTTTCTTT. Amino acids: CASSAGTTNTEAFF. Full variable domain (remainder filled in from reference TRBV5-1 and TRBJ1-1): KAGVTQTPRYLIKTRGQQVTLSCSPISGHRSVSWYQQTPGQGLQFLFEYFSETQRNKGNFPGRFSGRQFSNSRSEMNVSTLELGDSALYLCASSAGTTNTEAFFGQGTRLTVV.

This clonotype was observed at least ten times. The J gene is TRBJ2-3, the V gene TRBV20-1, with TRBD1 matching 8 bases. Germline-derived CDR1 and CDR2 are DFQATT and SNEGSKA (reference sequence). This CDR3 region has 14 residues. V shed 5 bases, J shed 0 bases, and the junction held 4 bases outside the gene matches. The CDR3 spells CSAGRDRSTDTQYF. CDR3 DNA sequence: TGCAGTGCTGGCCGGGACAGGAGCACAGATACGCAGTATTTT.

This clonotype has a count of ten or more. The chain carries TRBV9 and TRBJ2-2; D is unresolved. The germline V gene encodes CDR1 SGDLS and CDR2 YYNGEE. The CDR3 has 12 amino acids. The V end was cut by 0 bases, the J end by 7 bases, with 4 bases between. CDR3 protein: CASSVEGGELFF. CDR3 nucleotides: TGTGCCAGCAGCGTAGAGGGCGGGGAGCTGTTTTTT. Using reference TRBV9 and TRBJ2-2 for the parts outside the CDR3, the full variable domain is DSGVTQTPKHLITATGQRVTLRCSPRSGDLSVYWYQQSLDQGLQFLIQYYNGEERAKGNILERFSAQQFPDLHSELNLSSLELGDSALYFCASSVEGGELFFGEGSRLTVL.

The genes are TRBV5-1 and TRBJ2-3; D might be TRBD1 (6 bases). Germline V gene lookup returns CDR1 SGHRS and CDR2 YFSETQ. The V and J ends lost 3 bases and 0 bases respectively, with 17 bases between them. The length of the CDR3 is 17 residues. CDR3 coding DNA: TGCGCCAGCAGCTGGATAACGGGACAAGGGAGCACAGATACGCAGTATTTT. It codes for CASSWITGQGSTDTQYF.

The rearrangement joins TRBV20-1 to TRBJ1-2; possibly TRBD1 for D (6 bases). V shed 5 bases and J shed 6 bases, with 16 bases lying between them. The germline V gene has CDR1 DFQATT and CDR2 SNEGSKA (reference sequence). The CDR3 is 13 amino acids. In nucleotides, the CDR3 is TGCAGTGCTCGGCGGGGGCCCGGGAATGGCTACACCTTC. Translated, it gives CSARRGPGNGYTF.

The chain combines TRBV25-1 with TRBJ2-7, with 11 bases that match TRBD2. Trimming at V came to 3 bases and at J to 4 bases, leaving 5 bases not matched to a gene. Germline V gives CDR1 MGHDK, CDR2 SYGVNS. The CDR3 has 15 amino acids. In nucleotides, the CDR3 is TGTGCCAGCAGTGAGATAGCGGGAGGGGATTACGAGCAGTACTTC. Its protein is CASSEIAGGDYEQYF.

The V call is TRBV30, the J call TRBJ2-7, with D perhaps matching TRBD1 or TRBD2 (5 bases each). CDR1 and CDR2 (germline): GTSNPN, SVGIG (reference sequence). This CDR3 is 15 amino acids long. Trimming left V 2 bases short and J 4 bases short, with 18 bases between. Here the CDR3 reads CAWSSTGTWIYEQYF. The CDR3 DNA follows: TGTGCCTGGAGTTCGACCGGGACCTGGATTTACGAGCAGTACTTC.

This sequence joins TRBV18 and TRBJ1-5; 7 positions agree with TRBD1. From germline, CDR1 is KGHSH and CDR2 LQKENI. J lost 6 bases, V lost 2 bases, and 7 bases had no gene match. This CDR3 is 15 amino acids long. This CDR3 reads CASSPETGSRQPQHF. Written as DNA, the CDR3 is TGTGCCAGCTCACCAGAGACAGGGTCCCGTCAGCCCCAGCATTTT.

In its sample, this clonotype was seen a few times. The chain combines TRBV5-1 with TRBJ2-7; the D gene is possibly TRBD2 (6 bases). Trimming pared 4 bases from V and 2 bases from J, leaving 19 bases between. This CDR3 is 16 amino acids long. Germline CDR1 SGHRS, CDR2 YFSETQ. In DNA, the CDR3 is TGCGCCAGCAGCCTCATGCCGGTTAGCGGAACCTACGAGCAGTACTTC. It translates to CASSLMPVSGTYEQYF.

The gene calls are TRBV7-3 and TRBJ2-5, with D possibly TRBD1 on 8 matching bases. V shed 4 bases and J shed 5 bases, with 14 bases lying between them. The length of the CDR3 is 14 residues. Germline CDR1 SGHTA, CDR2 FQGTGA. The CDR3 sequence is CASSYRGGKETQYF. Written as DNA, the CDR3 is TGTGCCAGCAGCTACAGGGGGGGGAAGGAGACCCAGTACTTC.

There are a few counts of this clonotype. The V gene is TRBV4-1, the J gene TRBJ1-5, with D maybe TRBD1 (5 bases). The V end was cut by 1 base, the J end by 4 bases, with 8 bases between. CDR1 and CDR2 from the germline V gene are MGHRA and YSYEKL. There are 14 residues in the CDR3. Here the CDR3 DNA reads TGCGCCAGCAGCCAAGGGCAGGGTAATCAGCCCCAGCATTTT. It specifies CASSQGQGNQPQHF.

CDR3 DNA sequence: TGTGCCAGCAGTCCGGGACTAGCGGGACCCAAGCAGTACTTC. This sequence encodes CASSPGLAGPKQYF. The chain links TRBV12-3 or TRBV12-4 to TRBJ2-7; 13 bases map to TRBD2. This CDR3 contains 14 residues. Trimming at V came to 5 bases and at J to 8 bases, leaving 6 bases not matched to a gene.

This clonotype was picked up a small number of times. The chain joins TRBV30 to TRBJ2-4; tentatively, D is TRBD1 or TRBD2 (6 bases each). Deletions cut 0 bases from V and 8 bases from J, with 11 bases between. CDR3 length: 13 amino acids. In germline, CDR1 is GTSNPN, CDR2 SVGIG (reference sequence). CDR3 nucleotides: TGTGCCTGGAGTGTAGGGGGGTGGGACATTCAGTACTTC. This encodes CAWSVGGWDIQYF.

The chain uses TRBV12-3 or TRBV12-4 and TRBJ1-1; TRBD1 agrees at 12 bases. The trim removed 6 bases at V and 5 bases at J, leaving 7 bases unmatched. This CDR3 comprises 15 residues. The CDR3 coding sequence is TGTGCCAGCAGCCAGGGACAGGGGGCACATACTGAAGCTTTCTTT. Protein sequence: CASSQGQGAHTEAFF.

The chain uses TRBV29-1 and TRBJ2-3; possibly TRBD2 for D (6 bases). V dropped 6 bases and J dropped 2 bases, with 15 bases sitting between them. From germline, CDR1 is SQVTM and CDR2 ANQGSEA. The CDR3 extends over 14 amino acids. The CDR3 loop reads CSVLGGQDTDTQYF. CDR3 coding DNA: TGCAGCGTCCTCGGAGGGCAAGACACAGATACGCAGTATTTT.

J is TRBJ2-2 and V is TRBV19, with TRBD1 identical over 8 bases. The CDR3 totals 16 residues. Germline V gene lookup returns CDR1 LNHDA and CDR2 SQIVND (reference sequence). The ends lost 5 bases at V and 5 bases at J; junction bases unmatched: 10. CDR3 nucleotide sequence: TGTGCCAGTAGTCTCCAAGGACAGGGAACGACCGGGGAGCTGTTTTTT. The encoded protein is CASSLQGQGTTGELFF. Together with reference TRBV19 and TRBJ2-2, the CDR3 gives the full variable domain: DGGITQSPKYLFRKEGQNVTLSCEQNLNHDAMYWYRQDPGQGLRLIYYSQIVNDFQKGDIAEGYSVSREKKESFPLTVTSAQKNPTAFYLCASSLQGQGTTGELFFGEGSRLTVL.

Ten or more counts support this clonotype. The J gene is TRBJ2-1, the V gene TRBV5-6; D is unresolved. V was cut by 4 bases and J by 8 bases, with 10 bases left in between. The CDR3 loop spans 12 amino acids. Germline lookup yields CDR1 SGHDT and CDR2 YYEEEE. CDR3 in DNA: TGTGCCAGCAGCATACAAGAGGATGAGCAGTTCTTC. Its translation is CASSIQEDEQFF.

This clonotype appeared a few times. The chain combines TRBV6-1 with TRBJ2-5; D gene uncertain. The CDR3 sequence is 14 residues long. Germline V gene lookup returns CDR1 MNHNS and CDR2 SASEGT. V was pared by 10 bases and J by 1 base, with 16 bases between. The CDR3 loop reads CATAGTRIQETQYF. Here the CDR3 DNA reads TGTGCCACCGCCGGAACTCGCATCCAAGAGACCCAGTACTTC.

This clonotype was detected ten times or more. The chain employs TRBV10-3 and TRBJ2-5, with unresolved D. The CDR3 contains 13 residues. CDR1 is ENHRY and CDR2 is SYGVKD in the germline V gene. V was trimmed by 5 bases and J by 5 bases, leaving 12 bases between them. CDR3 amino acids: CAISRLPHETQYF. The CDR3 nucleotides read TGTGCCATCAGTCGGTTACCCCATGAGACCCAGTACTTC.

This clonotype has at least ten counts. The chain uses TRBV20-1 and TRBJ2-5; tentatively, D is TRBD2 (5 bases). The CDR3 consists of 12 residues. Looked up from germline, CDR1 is DFQATT and CDR2 is SNEGSKA (reference sequence). Trimming stripped 1 base from V and 4 bases from J, with 7 bases between. The CDR3 DNA sequence: TGCAGTGCTAGAGCCGCGGGAGAGACCCAGTACTTC. Protein sequence: CSARAAGETQYF.

This chain uses TRBV12-3 or TRBV12-4 with TRBJ2-3, with 12 bases matching TRBD2. The CDR3 runs to 18 residues. Unmatched junction bases numbered 16, after V lost 11 bases and J lost 1 base. The CDR3 here is CAFGGSSSGRARTDTQYF. The CDR3, as DNA: TGTGCCTTCGGAGGGTCGTCTAGCGGGAGGGCCCGCACAGATACGCAGTATTTT.

This clonotype was observed at least ten times. The chain is built from TRBV24-1 and TRBJ1-1; no clear D. Per germline, CDR1 KGHDR and CDR2 SFDVKD. Trimming took 4 bases from V and 6 from J, leaving 11 bases between them. This CDR3 region has 13 residues. CDR3 in DNA: TGTGCCACCAGTGAAAGGGCGGAGGCTGAAGCTTTCTTT. Translating gives CATSERAEAEAFF.

This clonotype was counted many times. The V and J genes are TRBV7-8 and TRBJ2-1; 10 nucleotides match TRBD2. The CDR3 extends over 15 amino acids. CDR1 and CDR2 from the germline V gene are SGHVS and FQNEAQ. With 5 bases clipped from V and 6 bases from J, the junction kept 7 bases outside the gene matches. The CDR3 spells CASSDSGRAFNEQFF. The CDR3 coding sequence is TGTGCCAGCAGCGACAGCGGGAGGGCCTTCAATGAGCAGTTCTTC.

This clonotype has more than one count but fewer than ten. This rearrangement joins TRBV20-1 to TRBJ2-3; 9 nucleotides match TRBD1. CDR3 length: 17 amino acids. CDR1 and CDR2 from the germline V gene are DFQATT and SNEGSKA (reference sequence). With V trimmed by 4 bases and J by 4 bases, 15 bases remained unmatched. CDR3 amino acids: CSAKRDVRDRAADTQYF. The CDR3 DNA reads as TGCAGTGCTAAGCGAGACGTCCGGGACAGGGCTGCAGATACGCAGTATTTT.

This clonotype was detected many times. The CDR3: CASSSPQVPTYEQYF. The CDR3 DNA follows: TGTGCCAGCAGTTCCCCACAGGTTCCAACCTACGAGCAGTACTTC. This rearrangement joins TRBV12-3 or TRBV12-4 to TRBJ2-7; the D gene is possibly TRBD1 (5 bases). This CDR3 comprises 15 residues. The ends were cut back, 4 bases at V and 2 bases at J, with 15 bases in the middle.

This clonotype was seen at least ten times. This rearrangement joins TRBV7-2 to TRBJ1-5; D possibly corresponds to TRBD1 (6 bases). The V end was cut by 4 bases, the J end by 0 bases, with 16 bases between. Germline V lookup: CDR1 SGHTA, CDR2 FQGNSA. The CDR3 covers 17 residues. CDR3 in DNA: TGTGCCAGCAGCTCCCCGGGGGGCGTTTATAGCAATCAGCCCCAGCATTTT. This translates into CASSSPGGVYSNQPQHF.

This clonotype was observed many times. The chain links TRBV29-1 to TRBJ2-1; 12 bases align to TRBD2. Unmatched junction bases numbered 11, after V lost 6 bases and J lost 2 bases. CDR1 is SQVTM and CDR2 is ANQGSEA in the germline V gene. The CDR3 contains 17 residues. In DNA form, the CDR3 reads TGCAGCGTCCTTGACCCGACTAGCGGGAGAGCCTACAATGAGCAGTTCTTC. This gives the protein CSVLDPTSGRAYNEQFF.

This rearrangement joins TRBV29-1 to TRBJ2-1; 8 positions match TRBD2. From germline, CDR1 is SQVTM and CDR2 ANQGSEA. Germline trimming cut 6 bases from V and 7 bases from J; bases unmatched to any gene: 14. The CDR3 contains 15 residues. CDR3 coding DNA: TGCAGCGTGCAACTAGCGGAGGCAGTTGGGAATGAGCAGTTCTTC. Amino acids: CSVQLAEAVGNEQFF.

The table lists this clonotype with many counts. V and J are TRBV19 and TRBJ1-1; perhaps TRBD1 as D (5 bases). The V gene's germline CDR1 is LNHDA and CDR2 SQIVND (reference sequence). CDR3 length: 13 residues. The germline V and J ends were trimmed by 9 bases and 4 bases, with 15 bases remaining between them. CDR3 residues: CASLGVVGTEAFF. CDR3 bases: TGTGCCAGCCTAGGGGTAGTGGGCACTGAAGCTTTCTTT.